The clone carrying this T cell receptor beta chain was counted between two and nine times. Its antigen is as yet unknown. Primed by a sample-barcoded 5' primer and a J-beta primer mix, a second PCR proceeded for about 7 to 11 cycles. A template-switch adaptor with 12 random nucleotides tagged each cDNA molecule. TCRdb analysed the 5' RACE reads with MiXCR anew, one entry per CDR3 protein. Of more than 1 million distinct CDR3 sequences listed, over 35% are singletons. This CDR3 is 14 amino acids long. Per germline, CDR1 SEHNR and CDR2 FQNEAQ (reference sequence). Deletions cut 5 bases from V and 5 bases from J, with 16 bases between. This sample stems from a study of blood T cells in healthy people across ages. General study points: Age advanced and TCR beta diversity per million T cells fell, roughly linearly. It was the long-lived donors that had more naive CD4+ cells and higher diversity than aged donors. Estimates of total diversity, which came from one million sequenced T cells, were considered to be underestimates.

The sequenced sample was blood. The rearrangement links TRBV7-9 to TRBJ2-7; possibly TRBD1 for D (5 bases). This receptor was obtained from a woman aged 55-75 years in good health. CDR3 in amino acids: CASSQDTGSDEQYF. The CDR3 nucleotides are TGTGCCAGCAGCCAGGACACAGGTTCGGACGAGCAGTACTTC.